The 6 T cell receptor beta chains below come from one sample, sequenced in a study of STAT3 mutations in large granular lymphocyte leukemia. Broader study findings: Every T-LGLL patient had at least one immunodominant TCRbeta clonotype.

No antigen has been assigned to these receptors. The data were produced by immunoSEQ multiplex PCR, yet TCRdb's version contains in-frame clones alone and is incomplete. Of roughly 13,000 clones listed, just over 85% are singletons. Sample: PBMCs. Receptors were obtained from a human donor with T large granular lymphocyte leukemia. Some clones in this sample may be carry-over from other donors' samples.

The J gene is TRBJ2-7, the V gene TRBV7-9, with D possibly matching TRBD1 (6 bases). This CDR3 comprises 16 residues. CDR1 and CDR2 (germline): SEHNR, FQNEAQ (reference sequence). V shed 4 bases and J shed 1 base, with 17 bases lying between them. CDR3 region: CASSSTDRGGSYEQYF. The CDR3 DNA reads as TGTGCCAGCAGCTCGACAGACCGAGGGGGATCCTACGAGCAGTACTTC.

This clone has more than one count but fewer than ten. The chain couples TRBV5-1 to TRBJ1-4; TRBD1 agrees at 10 bases. The germline V gene has CDR1 SGHRS and CDR2 YFSETQ. There are 18 residues in the CDR3. Germline trimming cut 4 bases from V and 2 bases from J; bases unmatched to any gene: 11. This CDR3 is CASSQGLGTGVTNEKLFF. CDR3 bases: TGCGCCAGCAGCCAGGGTCTCGGGACAGGGGTTACTAATGAAAAACTGTTTTTT.

This chain joins TRBV10-2 and TRBJ2-5; 9 nucleotides align to TRBD1. The V segment lost 4 bases and the J segment 3 bases; nucleotides outside the gene matches: 3. The CDR3 sequence is 14 residues long. The V gene's germline CDR1 is WSHSY and CDR2 SAAADI. CDR3 coding DNA: TGCGCCAGCAGTGTCGGGACAGGGAAAGAGACCCAGTACTTC. This sequence encodes CASSVGTGKETQYF.

This chain connects TRBV6-1 to TRBJ2-7, with TRBD1 matching over 7 bases. The CDR3 runs to 13 residues. The germline V gene encodes CDR1 MNHNS and CDR2 SASEGT. J lost 1 base, V lost 8 bases, and 5 bases had no gene match. The CDR3: CASAYRGSYEQYV. The CDR3 DNA follows: TGTGCCAGCGCATACAGGGGTTCCTACGAGCAGTACGTC.

This clone turned up a few times. The chain uses TRBV19 and TRBJ2-3, with TRBD2 matching over 7 bases. V gave up 7 bases and J gave up 4 bases; unmatched junction bases: 8. Germline V gene data show CDR1 as LNHDA and CDR2 as SQIVND (reference sequence). The CDR3 loop spans 14 amino acids. The CDR3 nucleotides are TGTGCCAGTAAACCCAGCGGGACCCCAGATACGCAGTATTTT. Residues: CASKPSGTPDTQYF. Complete variable domain (other parts from reference TRBV19 and TRBJ2-3): DGGITQSPKYLFRKEGQNVTLSCEQNLNHDAMYWYRQDPGQGLRLIYYSQIVNDFQKGDIAEGYSVSREKKESFPLTVTSAQKNPTAFYLCASKPSGTPDTQYFGPGTRLTVL.

There are a few counts of this clone. The V gene is TRBV5-1, the J gene TRBJ2-1; the match to TRBD1 covers 7 bases. The V gene's germline CDR1 is SGHRS and CDR2 YFSETQ. There are 15 residues in the CDR3. The J segment lost 5 bases and the V segment lost 0 bases, leaving 5 bases of the junction unmatched. Here the CDR3 reads CASSLEGQLHNEQFF. DNA for the CDR3: TGCGCCAGCAGCTTGGAGGGACAGCTTCACAATGAGCAGTTCTTC.